The 17 T cell receptor beta chains listed next were all sequenced from one sample in a study of cytomegalovirus exposure and HLA in healthy donors. The PCR ran on 60 Vbeta and 13 Jbeta primers. Sequenced by immunoSEQ multiplex PCR; TCRdb stores in-frame clones only, minus some. This table has about 150,000 clones, around 72% appearing once. Sample: PBMCs. The receptor set was obtained from a man between 50 and 59 years old in good health and CMV-seropositive.

This chain uses TRBV6-5 with TRBJ1-4, with 8 bases aligning to TRBD1. CDR3 length equals 14 residues. V lost 7 bases to trimming and J lost 8 bases; unmatched junction nucleotides: 9. The germline CDR1 and CDR2 sequences are MNHEY and SVGAGI. This CDR3 reads CASTSGQGIEKLFF. The CDR3 nucleotides read TGTGCCAGCACCAGCGGACAGGGTATCGAAAAACTGTTTTTT.

This clone was picked up a small number of times. V gene TRBV4-3 combines with J gene TRBJ1-5; D unresolved. The CDR3 is 15 residues long. CDR1 and CDR2 from the germline V gene are LGHNA and YSLEER. Trimming stripped 0 bases from V and 0 bases from J, with 6 bases between. The CDR3 protein is CASSQDRGSNQPQHF. Written as DNA, the CDR3 is TGCGCCAGCAGCCAAGATCGCGGTAGCAATCAGCCCCAGCATTTT.

Of note for this clone: Germline is not matched at one junction end, which may reflect a read error. V gene TRBV7-9 combines with J gene TRBJ1-1, with unresolved D. The germline gives CDR1 SEHNR, CDR2 FQNEAQ (reference sequence). The CDR3 spans 12 residues. DNA of the CDR3: TGTTCCAGCTCGTTAGAGGGCAGGAGGGCTTTCTTT. It encodes CSSSLEGRRAFF.

The rearrangement joins TRBV6-4 to TRBJ2-1; 10 bases align to TRBD1. Germline V gene sequence: CDR1 MRHNA, CDR2 SNTAGT. CDR3 length: 15 amino acids. Losses at the gene ends were 5 bases for V and 5 bases for J; bases not matched to a gene: 6. The CDR3 DNA is TGTGCCAGCAGTTGGGCGGGACAGGGGAACAATGAGCAGTTCTTC. This sequence encodes CASSWAGQGNNEQFF.

The V gene is TRBV10-2, the J gene TRBJ2-1; weak D call: TRBD2 (5 bases). Germline CDR1 and CDR2: WSHSY and SAAADI. V lost 7 bases and J 8 bases, leaving 18 bases between the germline ends. The CDR3 loop spans 14 amino acids. CDR3 residues: CASKRERARDEQFF. The CDR3, as DNA: TGCGCCAGCAAGAGGGAAAGGGCGAGGGATGAGCAGTTCTTC.

The chain links TRBV27 to TRBJ2-5; D remains unclear. Per germline, CDR1 MNHEY and CDR2 SMNVEV (reference sequence). This CDR3 spans 13 amino acids. The ends were cut back, 5 bases at V and 4 bases at J, with 11 bases in the middle. CDR3 in DNA: TGTGCCAGCAGTCCAAACCCTATAGAGACCCAGTACTTC. Translating gives CASSPNPIETQYF.

This rearrangement joins TRBV7-2 to TRBJ1-1; D gene uncertain. The CDR3 extends over 14 amino acids. The V end lost 5 bases, the J end lost 4 bases, and 14 bases lay between the germline ends. Germline V gives CDR1 SGHTA, CDR2 FQGNSA. The CDR3 DNA reads as TGTGCCAGCAGCCTCCTCGGGGATTTCACTGAAGCTTTCTTT. Its protein product is CASSLLGDFTEAFF.

The V call is TRBV7-2, the J call TRBJ1-2; D might be TRBD1 (5 bases). The CDR3 spans 12 residues. The ends were cut back, 1 base at V and 10 bases at J, with 10 bases in the middle. Germline loops: CDR1 SGHTA, CDR2 FQGNSA. The CDR3 nucleotides are TGTGCCAGCAGCTTAGTGGTAGGGGACTACACCTTC. This translates into CASSLVVGDYTF.

This clone was observed a few times. The rearrangement joins TRBV5-1 to TRBJ2-5; maybe TRBD2 (5 bases). The V and J ends lost 0 bases and 6 bases respectively, with 12 bases between them. The CDR3 length is 14 residues. Germline V CDR1 and CDR2: SGHRS, YFSETQ. The CDR3 coding sequence is TGCGCCAGCAGCTTGGGGCTAGCCGGGAAGACCCAGTACTTC. Its translation: CASSLGLAGKTQYF.

The rearrangement joins TRBV5-1 to TRBJ1-1, with D possibly being TRBD1 (6 bases). Germline V CDR1 and CDR2: SGHRS, YFSETQ. This CDR3 region has 14 residues. V was pared by 1 base and J by 9 bases, with 16 bases between. The CDR3 region is CASSLQGGVDKAFF. In DNA, the CDR3 is TGCGCCAGCAGCTTGCAAGGGGGGGTGGACAAAGCTTTCTTT.

This sequence joins TRBV6-5 and TRBJ2-6; TRBD1 matches 8 bases. The CDR3 runs to 16 residues. V was clipped by 4 bases and J by 2 bases; unmatched bases: 4. Per the germline V gene, CDR1 is MNHEY and CDR2 is SVGAGI. CDR3 sequence: CASSFSGGAGANVLTF. CDR3 bases: TGTGCCAGCAGTTTCTCAGGGGGCGCTGGGGCCAACGTCCTGACTTTC.

The chain couples TRBV5-1 to TRBJ2-7; TRBD2 is a possible D gene (7 bases). Looked up from germline, CDR1 is SGHRS and CDR2 is YFSETQ. CDR3 length: 16 amino acids. The V gene lost 0 bases and the J gene lost 3 bases, with 16 bases spanning the gap. The CDR3 spells CASSLGEGGLGYEQYF. In nucleotides, the CDR3 is TGCGCCAGCAGCTTGGGCGAGGGGGGGCTCGGCTACGAGCAGTACTTC.

The rearrangement joins TRBV13 to TRBJ2-5; maybe TRBD2 (6 bases). Germline assignment: CDR1 PRHDT and CDR2 FYEKMQ (reference sequence). The germline V and J ends were trimmed by 2 bases and 4 bases, with 17 bases remaining between them. This CDR3 region has 16 residues. CDR3 coding DNA: TGTGCCAGCAGCTTAACGGGACTCCGTGCGCTAGAGACCCAGTACTTC. It codes for CASSLTGLRALETQYF.

The rearrangement uses TRBV27 and TRBJ1-1; perhaps TRBD1 as D (5 bases). CDR3 length equals 14 residues. From germline, CDR1 is MNHEY and CDR2 SMNVEV (reference sequence). V dropped 2 bases and J dropped 4 bases, with 11 bases sitting between them. This chain's CDR3 is CASSLANRPTEAFF. For the CDR3, the DNA is TGTGCCAGCAGTTTAGCAAACAGGCCCACTGAAGCTTTCTTT.

The CDR3 nucleotides read TGTGCCAGCAGCGCCTTCGGGGTCCCAACTAATGAAAAACTGTTTTTT. This codes for CASSAFGVPTNEKLFF. This chain uses TRBV5-6 with TRBJ1-4; D call uncertain. Germline V gene data show CDR1 as SGHDT and CDR2 as YYEEEE. CDR3 length: 16 amino acids. Trimming stripped 4 bases from V and 0 bases from J, with 13 bases between. Based on the CDR3 plus reference TRBV5-6 and TRBJ1-4, the full variable domain is DAGVTQSPTHLIKTRGQQVTLRCSPKSGHDTVSWYQQALGQGPQFIFQYYEEEERQRGNFPDRFSGHQFPNYSSELNVNALLLGDSALYLCASSAFGVPTNEKLFFGSGTQLSVL.

In this sample, this clone turned up a few times. The chain employs TRBV15 and TRBJ1-5; 7 bases are a match to TRBD1. CDR3 length: 16 residues. The germline CDR1 and CDR2 sequences are LNHNV and YYDKDF (reference sequence). V was clipped by 4 bases and J by 4 bases; unmatched bases: 10. Written as DNA, the CDR3 is TGTGCCACCAGCACACAGCCAGGGGGACTTAATCAGCCCCAGCATTTT. Translating it yields CATSTQPGGLNQPQHF.

There are a few counts of this clone. The rearrangement joins TRBV7-3 to TRBJ2-5; 15 bases fit TRBD2. Germline lookup yields CDR1 SGHTA and CDR2 FQGTGA. The length of the CDR3 is 19 residues. J gave up 2 bases and V 5 bases, and 12 bases lay outside the gene matches. As DNA, the CDR3 is TGTGCCAGCAGCCTATTCGGGACTAGCGGGAGGTTAGGACAAGAGACCCAGTACTTC. Its translation: CASSLFGTSGRLGQETQYF.